This T cell receptor (beta chain) was recorded in a study of shared T cell receptors in the human thymus. The CDR3 contains 17 residues. Germline lookup yields CDR1 SGHDN and CDR2 FVKESK. V lost 0 bases and J lost 7, with 19 bases in between. Repertoires were generated with immunoSEQ multiplex PCR, while TCRdb's copy carries only in-frame clones and drops some. The data contain about 660,000 clones, 70% to 90% of them singletons. This same sample was also part of a study on human thymus T cells. That investigation notes: Resections obtained during corrective heart surgery supplied the thymus tissue. The authors found apparently biased V and J gene usage in thymic and blood repertoires.

The gene calls are TRBV14 and TRBJ2-1; maybe TRBD2 (6 bases). Sequencing was carried out using thymocytes. The clonotype originates from a boy younger than two with a congenital heart defect. CDR3 amino acids: CASSQEGGATRRNEQFF. The CDR3 region has the DNA TGTGCCAGCAGCCAAGAGGGAGGCGCGACTAGGAGAAATGAGCAGTTCTTC.